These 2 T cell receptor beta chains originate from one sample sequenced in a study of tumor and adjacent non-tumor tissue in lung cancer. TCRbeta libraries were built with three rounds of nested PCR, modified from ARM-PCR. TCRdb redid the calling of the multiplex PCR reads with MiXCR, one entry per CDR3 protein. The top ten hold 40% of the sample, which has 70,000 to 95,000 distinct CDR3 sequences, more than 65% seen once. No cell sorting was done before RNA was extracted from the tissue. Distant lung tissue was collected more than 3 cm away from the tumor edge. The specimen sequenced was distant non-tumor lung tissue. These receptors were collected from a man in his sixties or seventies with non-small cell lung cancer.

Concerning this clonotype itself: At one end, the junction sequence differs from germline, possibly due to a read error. CDR3 bases: TGTACAAGCAGCTTGGTCAGTCCGGAGACCCATTACTTC. Residues: CTSSLVSPETHYF. The rearrangement uses TRBV5-5 and TRBJ2-5; D call uncertain. The CDR3 is 13 amino acids. The V gene's germline CDR1 is SGHKS and CDR2 YYEKEE (reference sequence).

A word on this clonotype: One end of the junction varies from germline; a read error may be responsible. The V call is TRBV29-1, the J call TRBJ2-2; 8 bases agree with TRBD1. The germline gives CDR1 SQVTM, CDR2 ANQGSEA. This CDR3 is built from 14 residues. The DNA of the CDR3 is TGTAGCGTTGACAGACAGGGGACCACCGGGGAGCTGTTTTTT. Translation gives CSVDRQGTTGELFF.